The rows below give T cell receptor beta chains drawn from one sample of a study of T cell responses to AZD1222 COVID-19 vaccine. Data came from immunoSEQ multiplex PCR; TCRdb stores just in-frame clones and leaves some out. Of over 120,000 clones in the sample, 80% to 95% were seen once. The starting material was peripheral blood, obtained 28 days after the second AZD1222 dose. These receptors all stem from an adult who received the AZD1222 COVID-19 vaccine. The CDR3 runs from the conserved cysteine through the conserved F or W. Fields, in order: J gene, D gene, V gene, clone size, CDR3 protein, CDR3 DNA. A D gene is named only where the DNA matches it firmly. Part of the rows lack a size; the others show once, few, many or a class for expanded clones.

TRBJ2-7	TRBD1	TRBV6-2/TRBV6-3	-	CASSPSDRESYSYEQYF	TGTGCCAGCAGCCCTTCGGACAGGGAGTCTTACTCCTACGAGCAGTACTTC
TRBJ1-1	TRBD1	TRBV7-2	once	CASSTHARGTVNTEAFF	TGTGCCAGCAGCACACATGCTCGCGGGACAGTGAACACTGAAGCTTTCTTT
TRBJ2-1	-	TRBV6-5	-	CASSYGGTANEQFF	TGTGCCAGCAGTTACGGCGGGACGGCCAATGAGCAGTTCTTC
TRBJ1-3	-	TRBV2	-	CASRPTGSSGNTIYF	TGTGCCAGCAGGCCAACAGGGAGCTCTGGAAACACCATATATTTT
TRBJ1-1	-	TRBV28	-	CASTVERWGNEAFF	TGTGCCAGCACCGTAGAGAGATGGGGTAATGAAGCTTTCTTT
TRBJ1-4	-	TRBV9	-	CASSVDQGSAEKLFF	TGTGCCAGCAGCGTAGATCAGGGCTCGGCTGAAAAACTGTTTTTT
TRBJ2-7	TRBD1	TRBV28	-	CASSLRDRGYEQYF	TGTGCCAGCAGTTTACGGGACAGGGGATACGAGCAGTACTTC
TRBJ1-3	TRBD1	TRBV6-2/TRBV6-3	-	CASSTGTGSGNTIYF	TGTGCCAGCAGTACCGGGACAGGGTCCGGAAACACCATATATTTT
TRBJ2-1	-	TRBV27	-	CASSLSLTRTYNEQFF	TGTGCCAGCAGTTTATCGTTGACTAGAACCTACAATGAGCAGTTCTTC
TRBJ2-1	-	TRBV12-5	-	CASGLGSSYNEQFF	TGTGCTAGTGGTTTGGGGAGCTCCTACAATGAGCAGTTCTTC
TRBJ1-2	-	TRBV5-6	-	CASSWGVGFYGYTF	TGTGCCAGCAGCTGGGGCGTGGGGTTTTATGGCTACACCTTC
TRBJ1-5	TRBD1	TRBV30	-	CAWSQDRGSNQPQHF	TGTGCCTGGAGTCAAGACAGGGGAAGCAATCAGCCCCAGCATTTT
TRBJ2-2	-	TRBV28	-	CASSPYVGELFF	TGTGCCAGCAGCCCCTATGTCGGGGAGCTGTTTTTT
TRBJ1-4	-	TRBV7-8	-	CASSSGPTVGELFF	TGTGCCAGCAGCTCCGGACCGACAGTCGGGGAACTGTTTTTT
TRBJ2-2	-	TRBV12-3/TRBV12-4	-	CASIQTVTGELFF	TGTGCCAGCATCCAGACAGTAACCGGGGAGCTGTTTTTT
TRBJ2-7	-	TRBV19	-	CASRSIGSGSYEQYF	TGTGCCAGTAGGTCCATTGGGTCAGGGAGCTACGAGCAGTACTTC
TRBJ2-7	TRBD2	TRBV5-1	-	CASSLSGGSTYEQYF	TGCGCCAGCAGCCTGAGCGGGGGCTCCACCTACGAGCAGTACTTC
TRBJ2-5	-	TRBV7-8	-	CASGETQYF	TGTGCCAGCGGGGAGACCCAGTACTTC
TRBJ2-3	TRBD1	TRBV6-1	-	CASSEEPGQGTPDTQYF	TGTGCCAGCAGTGAAGAACCGGGACAGGGGACCCCAGATACGCAGTATTTT
TRBJ2-1	-	TRBV9	-	CASSVGSGSSYNEQFF	TGTGCCAGCAGCGTAGGAAGCGGGTCATCCTACAATGAGCAGTTCTTC
TRBJ2-7	TRBD1	TRBV5-4	-	CASSSGTGRFRNF	TGTGCCAGCAGTTCCGGGACAGGGAGGTTTAGGAACTTC
TRBJ1-2	-	TRBV5-5	once	CASSLEWSNYGYTF	TGTGCCAGCAGCTTGGAGTGGTCTAACTATGGCTACACCTTC
TRBJ2-7	-	TRBV28	-	CASRSYTYEQYF	TGTGCCAGCAGATCTTATACCTACGAGCAGTACTTC
TRBJ1-5	-	TRBV28	-	CASSRNVGNQPQHF	TGTGCCAGCAGTAGGAACGTCGGCAATCAGCCCCAGCATTTT
TRBJ2-1	-	TRBV9	once	CASSVASSVSSYNEQFF	TGTGCCAGCAGCGTAGCAAGTAGCGTTAGCTCCTACAATGAGCAGTTCTTC
TRBJ1-5	TRBD1	TRBV5-1	-	CASSPTLTGGREPQHF	TGCGCCAGCAGCCCAACCCTAACAGGGGGCCGGGAGCCCCAGCATTTT
TRBJ1-1	-	TRBV28	-	CASSLEDSEAFF	TGTGCCAGCAGCCTCGAGGACAGTGAAGCTTTCTTT
TRBJ1-2	-	TRBV7-9	few	CASSLAGDGGYTF	TGTGCCAGCAGCTTAGCGGGGGACGGTGGCTACACCTTC
TRBJ2-1	-	TRBV13	-	CASSRPHAAVGIYNEQFF	TGTGCCAGCAGCAGACCCCACGCGGCGGTGGGCATCTACAATGAGCAGTTCTTC
TRBJ2-4	-	TRBV15	-	CATSTRPQGAKNIQYF	TGTGCCACCAGCACCCGACCCCAGGGCGCCAAAAACATTCAGTACTTC
TRBJ2-1	-	TRBV6-5	-	CASSPSRNEQFF	TGTGCCAGCAGTCCCTCTAGGAATGAGCAGTTCTTC
TRBJ1-5	-	TRBV6-5	-	CASSIDSNQPQHF	TGTGCCAGCAGTATAGATAGCAATCAGCCCCAGCATTTT
TRBJ2-1	-	TRBV3-1/TRBV3-2	-	CASSHTSLQFF	TGTGCCAGCAGCCACACTAGCCTGCAGTTCTTC
TRBJ1-1	-	TRBV27	-	CASKTKEYTEAFF	TGTGCCAGCAAGACGAAGGAGTACACTGAAGCTTTCTTT
TRBJ2-7	TRBD1	TRBV5-8	-	CASSRTGTAYEQYF	TGTGCCAGCAGTCGGACGGGGACAGCCTACGAGCAGTACTTC
TRBJ2-7	-	TRBV6-6	few	CASSISLNQQYF	TGTGCCAGCAGCATTAGTCTAAATCAGCAGTACTTC
TRBJ2-3	TRBD2	TRBV11-2	-	CASSLRGGLSTDTQYF	TGTGCCAGCAGCCTCCGGGGGGGCCTTAGCACAGATACGCAGTATTTT
TRBJ1-4	-	TRBV7-9	-	CASSSEGGGEKLFF	TGTGCCAGCAGCTCGGAGGGGGGGGGAGAAAAACTGTTTTTT
TRBJ1-1	-	TRBV6-5	-	CATTPRRHLFTEAFF	TGTGCCACCACACCTCGACGTCACCTTTTCACTGAAGCTTTCTTT
TRBJ1-4	TRBD1	TRBV24-1	-	CATSDSGQGPNEKLFF	TGTGCCACCAGTGATTCTGGACAGGGCCCTAATGAAAAACTGTTTTTT
TRBJ2-1	-	TRBV28	-	CASQNTANEQFF	TGTGCCAGCCAAAACACAGCCAATGAGCAGTTCTTC
TRBJ2-1	TRBD1	TRBV5-1	once	CASSDLGQGSYNEQFF	TGCGCCAGCAGCGACCTTGGACAGGGGAGTTACAATGAGCAGTTCTTC
TRBJ1-5	-	TRBV2	-	CASQGQSNQPQHF	TGTGCCAGCCAGGGACAAAGCAATCAGCCCCAGCATTTT
TRBJ1-5	-	TRBV10-3	-	CAISEATLSNQPQHF	TGTGCCATCAGTGAGGCGACATTGAGCAATCAGCCCCAGCATTTT